One sample yielded the 2 T cell receptor beta chains listed below, sequenced in a study of shared clonotypes between healthy human individuals. Naive CD8 cells, CD45RO-negative and positively selected for CCR7, excluded terminally differentiated effector memory CD45RA+ cells. Produced via immunoSEQ multiplex PCR; TCRdb's table is partial and in-frame only. The sample has approximately 2,000,000 clones; about 93% are singletons. Sequencing was done on a sample of naive CD8+ T cells from PBMCs. All receptors come from a young man in good health. Some clones in this sample may be carry-over from other donors' samples.

The chain employs TRBV5-6 and TRBJ2-7; D ambiguous. V lost 1 base and J lost 7, with 15 bases in between. The CDR3 runs 14 residues. CDR1 SGHDT and CDR2 YYEEEE come from the germline V gene. CDR3 protein: CASSLWTLVREQYF. Here the CDR3 DNA reads TGTGCCAGCAGCTTGTGGACCCTAGTACGAGAGCAGTACTTC. Full variable domain (remainder filled in from reference TRBV5-6 and TRBJ2-7): DAGVTQSPTHLIKTRGQQVTLRCSPKSGHDTVSWYQQALGQGPQFIFQYYEEEERQRGNFPDRFSGHQFPNYSSELNVNALLLGDSALYLCASSLWTLVREQYFGPGTRLTVT.

This chain joins TRBV6-1 and TRBJ1-1; D remains unclear. Germline CDR1 reads MNHNS; CDR2 reads SASEGT. The V end lost 1 base, the J end lost 3 bases, and 12 bases lay between the germline ends. The length of the CDR3 is 15 residues. CDR3 in amino acids: CASSEGIPADTEAFF. As DNA, the CDR3 is TGTGCCAGCAGTGAAGGCATTCCGGCGGACACTGAAGCTTTCTTT.